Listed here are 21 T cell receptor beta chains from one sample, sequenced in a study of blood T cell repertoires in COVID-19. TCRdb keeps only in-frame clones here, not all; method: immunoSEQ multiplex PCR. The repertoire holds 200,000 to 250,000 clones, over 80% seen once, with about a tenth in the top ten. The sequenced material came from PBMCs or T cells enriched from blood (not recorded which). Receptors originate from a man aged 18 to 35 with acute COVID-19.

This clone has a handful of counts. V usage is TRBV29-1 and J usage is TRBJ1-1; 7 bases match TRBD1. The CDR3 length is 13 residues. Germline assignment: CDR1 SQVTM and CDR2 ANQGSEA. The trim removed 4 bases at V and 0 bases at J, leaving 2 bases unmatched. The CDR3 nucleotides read TGCAGCGTTGTGGACAGGATGAACACTGAAGCTTTCTTT. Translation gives CSVVDRMNTEAFF.

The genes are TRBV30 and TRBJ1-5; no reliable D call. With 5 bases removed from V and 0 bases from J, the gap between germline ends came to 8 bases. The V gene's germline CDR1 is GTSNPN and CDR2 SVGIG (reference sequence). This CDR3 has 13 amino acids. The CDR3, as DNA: TGTGCCTGGGCCGTTTATAGCAATCAGCCCCAGCATTTT. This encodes CAWAVYSNQPQHF.

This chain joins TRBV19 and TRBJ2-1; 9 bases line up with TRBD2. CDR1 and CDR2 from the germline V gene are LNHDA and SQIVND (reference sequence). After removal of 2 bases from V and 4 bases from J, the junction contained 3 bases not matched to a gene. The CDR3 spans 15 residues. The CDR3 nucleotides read TGTGCCAGTAGTATACTAGCGGGACGTTACAATGAGCAGTTCTTC. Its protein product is CASSILAGRYNEQFF.

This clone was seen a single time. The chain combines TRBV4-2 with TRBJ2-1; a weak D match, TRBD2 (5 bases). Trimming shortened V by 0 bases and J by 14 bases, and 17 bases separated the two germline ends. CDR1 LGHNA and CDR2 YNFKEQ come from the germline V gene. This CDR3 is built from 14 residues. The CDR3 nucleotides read TGTGCCAGCAGCCAAGATGAAACGGGGTTAGGAGAGTTCTTC. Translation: CASSQDETGLGEFF.

DNA of the CDR3: TGTGCCAGCAGTTACGGGGGAGGTACGCAGTATTTT. Its protein product is CASSYGGGTQYF. The J gene is TRBJ2-3, the V gene TRBV6-5, with TRBD2 as a possible D gene (6 bases). With 2 bases removed from V and 8 bases from J, the gap between germline ends came to 8 bases. The CDR3 covers 12 residues. Germline lookup yields CDR1 MNHEY and CDR2 SVGAGI.

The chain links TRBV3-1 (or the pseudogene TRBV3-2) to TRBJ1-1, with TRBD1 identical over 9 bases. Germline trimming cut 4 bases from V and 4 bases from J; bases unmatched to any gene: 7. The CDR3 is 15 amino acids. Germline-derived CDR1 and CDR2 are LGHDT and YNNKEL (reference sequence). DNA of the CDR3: TGTGCCAGCAGCCCGGAGGGGACAGGGACCACTGAAGCTTTCTTT. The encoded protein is CASSPEGTGTTEAFF.

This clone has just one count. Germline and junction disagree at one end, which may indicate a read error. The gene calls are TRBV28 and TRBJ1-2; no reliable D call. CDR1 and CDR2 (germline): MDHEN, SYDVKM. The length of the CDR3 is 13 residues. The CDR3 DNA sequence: TGTGCCAGCACTTTACGGGGATTCTATGGCTACACCTTC. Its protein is CASTLRGFYGYTF.

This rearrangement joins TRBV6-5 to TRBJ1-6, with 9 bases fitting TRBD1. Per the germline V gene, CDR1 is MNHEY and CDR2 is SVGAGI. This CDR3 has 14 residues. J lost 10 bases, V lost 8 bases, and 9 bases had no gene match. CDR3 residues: CASRSGTGSSPLHF. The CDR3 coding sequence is TGTGCCAGCCGCTCCGGGACAGGGTCATCACCCCTCCACTTT.

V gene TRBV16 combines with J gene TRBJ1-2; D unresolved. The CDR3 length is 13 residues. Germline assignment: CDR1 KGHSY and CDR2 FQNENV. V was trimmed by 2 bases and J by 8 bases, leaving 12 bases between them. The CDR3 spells CASSQATGEGYTF. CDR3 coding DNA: TGTGCCAGCAGCCAAGCGACCGGGGAGGGCTACACCTTC.

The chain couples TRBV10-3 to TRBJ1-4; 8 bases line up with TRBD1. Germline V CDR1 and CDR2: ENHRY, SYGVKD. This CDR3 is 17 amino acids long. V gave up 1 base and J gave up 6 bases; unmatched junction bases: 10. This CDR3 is CAISELITGGSDEKLFF. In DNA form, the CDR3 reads TGTGCCATCAGTGAGTTAATAACAGGGGGATCGGATGAAAAACTGTTTTTT.

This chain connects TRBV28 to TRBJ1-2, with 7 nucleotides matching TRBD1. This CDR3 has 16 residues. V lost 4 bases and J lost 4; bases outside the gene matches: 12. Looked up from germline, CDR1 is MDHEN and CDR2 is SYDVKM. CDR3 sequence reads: CASSSGHRGSGYGYTF. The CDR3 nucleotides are TGTGCCAGCAGTTCGGGACACAGGGGATCGGGCTATGGCTACACCTTC.

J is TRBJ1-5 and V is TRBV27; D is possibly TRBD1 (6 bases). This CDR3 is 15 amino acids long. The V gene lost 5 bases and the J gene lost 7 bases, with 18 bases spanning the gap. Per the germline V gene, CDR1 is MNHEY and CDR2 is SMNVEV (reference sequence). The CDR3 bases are TGTGCCAGCAGTCAAGGGGGAACCTTACAGCAGCCCCAGCATTTT. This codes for CASSQGGTLQQPQHF.

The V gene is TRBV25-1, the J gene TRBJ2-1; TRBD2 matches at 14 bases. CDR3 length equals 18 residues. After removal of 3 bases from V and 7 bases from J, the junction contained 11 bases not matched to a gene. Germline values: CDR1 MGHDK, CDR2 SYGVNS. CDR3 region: CASSDISETSGRGNEQFF. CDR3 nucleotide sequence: TGTGCCAGCAGTGATATTTCTGAGACTAGCGGGAGGGGGAATGAGCAGTTCTTC.

Here the CDR3 DNA reads TGTGCCTGGAGTGCGACTAGCGGGATGTCAGATACGCAGTATTTT. This encodes CAWSATSGMSDTQYF. The chain combines TRBV30 with TRBJ2-3, with 11 bases identical to TRBD2. J lost 4 bases, V lost 1 base, and 4 bases had no gene match. The CDR3 is 15 amino acids. CDR1 GTSNPN and CDR2 SVGIG come from the germline V gene (reference sequence).

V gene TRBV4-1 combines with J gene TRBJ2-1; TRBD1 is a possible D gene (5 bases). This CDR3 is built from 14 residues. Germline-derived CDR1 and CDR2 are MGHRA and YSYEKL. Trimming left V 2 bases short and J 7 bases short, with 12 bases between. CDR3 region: CASSQMGQTNEQFF. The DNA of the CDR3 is TGCGCCAGCAGCCAAATGGGGCAGACGAATGAGCAGTTCTTC.

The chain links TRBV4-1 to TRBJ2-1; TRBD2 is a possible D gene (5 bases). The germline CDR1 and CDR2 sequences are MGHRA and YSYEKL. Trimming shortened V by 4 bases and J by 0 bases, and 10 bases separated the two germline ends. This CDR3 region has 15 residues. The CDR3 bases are TGCGCCAGCAGCCCGGCCGGGGACTCCTACAATGAGCAGTTCTTC. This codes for CASSPAGDSYNEQFF.

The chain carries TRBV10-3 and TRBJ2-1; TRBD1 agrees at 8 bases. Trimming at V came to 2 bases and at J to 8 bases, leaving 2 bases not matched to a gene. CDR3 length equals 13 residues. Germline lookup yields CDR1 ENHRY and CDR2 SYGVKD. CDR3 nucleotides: TGTGCCATCAGTGAGGAACAGGGGGATGAGCAGTTCTTC. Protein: CAISEEQGDEQFF.

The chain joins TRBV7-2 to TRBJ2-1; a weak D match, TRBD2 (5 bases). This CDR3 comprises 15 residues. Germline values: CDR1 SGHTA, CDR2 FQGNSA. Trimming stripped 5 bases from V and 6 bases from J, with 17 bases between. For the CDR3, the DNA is TGTGCCAGCAGCCCCCTACGGACTGGTTTCAATGAGCAGTTCTTC. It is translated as CASSPLRTGFNEQFF.

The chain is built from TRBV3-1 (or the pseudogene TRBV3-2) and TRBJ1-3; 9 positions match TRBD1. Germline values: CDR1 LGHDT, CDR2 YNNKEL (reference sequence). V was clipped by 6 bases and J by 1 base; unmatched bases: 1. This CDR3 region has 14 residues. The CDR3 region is CASRQGASGNTIYF. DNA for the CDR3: TGTGCCAGCAGACAGGGGGCTTCTGGAAACACCATATATTTT.

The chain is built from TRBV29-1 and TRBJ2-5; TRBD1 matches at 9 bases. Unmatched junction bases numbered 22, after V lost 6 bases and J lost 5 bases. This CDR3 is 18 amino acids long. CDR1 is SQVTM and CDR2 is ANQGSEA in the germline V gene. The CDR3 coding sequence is TGCAGCGTACAGGGGGCGCAGGGTATGGATCCAGCAGGGGAGACCCAGTACTTC. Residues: CSVQGAQGMDPAGETQYF.

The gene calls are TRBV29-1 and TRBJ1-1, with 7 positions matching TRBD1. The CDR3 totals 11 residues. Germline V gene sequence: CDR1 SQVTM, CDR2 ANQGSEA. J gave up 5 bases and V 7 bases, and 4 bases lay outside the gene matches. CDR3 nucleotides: TGCAGCGGCGACAGGGAAACTGAAGCTTTCTTT. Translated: CSGDRETEAFF.